This TCR beta chain was observed in a study of T cell changes during pregnancy in multiple sclerosis. Assay used: immunoSEQ multiplex PCR; TCRdb lists only in-frame clones, some missing. The data show 85,000 to 110,000 clones, with approximately 90% seen just once and roughly 0.93% held by the top ten. CDR3 size: 14 residues. With 5 bases clipped from V and 0 bases from J, the junction kept 4 bases outside the gene matches. Germline V CDR1 and CDR2: SGHAT, FQDESV (reference sequence). Sequencing was performed on peripheral blood, taken after pregnancy. The source of this sequence is a female donor with multiple sclerosis, enrolled in a pregnancy study. The chain is built from TRBV11-1 and TRBJ2-7; 7 bases line up with TRBD2. The DNA of the CDR3 is TGTGCCAGCAGCCCCGGGGGGAGCTCCTACGAGCAGTACTTC. It specifies CASSPGGSSYEQYF.